This is a list of T cell receptor beta chains from one sample in a study of blood T cell repertoires in COVID-19. Clones were read by immunoSEQ multiplex PCR, and TCRdb kept only the in-frame ones, dropping some. The sample shows roughly 78,000 clones, roughly 83% of them seen only once. Sequencing was performed on peripheral blood. The receptor set was obtained from a woman aged 80 or older with acute or convalescent COVID-19. Both conserved end residues are part of each CDR3. The D gene is left open where the match is weak. Only some rows state a clone size, as once, few, many or a class for expanded clones.

CDR3nt	CDR3aa	abundance	j_gene	v_gene	d_gene
TGTGCCAGCTCACCGCAACAGGGGGCGAACACCGGGGAGCTGTTTTTT	CASSPQQGANTGELFF	few	TRBJ2-2	TRBV18	TRBD1
TGCGCCAGCAGCTTGGGGTCAGAAACAGATACGCAGTATTTT	CASSLGSETDTQYF	NA	TRBJ2-3	TRBV5-1	NA
TGTGCCAGCACCAAGGCAGGGAACACTGAAGCTTTCTTT	CASTKAGNTEAFF	NA	TRBJ1-1	TRBV27	NA
TGTGCCATTCGCTATGGACTAGCGGGAGGGGAGACCCAGTACTTC	CAIRYGLAGGETQYF	NA	TRBJ2-5	TRBV10-3	TRBD2
TGTGCCAGCAGTTTGTCCGGGGATCAGCCCCAGCATTTT	CASSLSGDQPQHF	NA	TRBJ1-5	TRBV12-3/TRBV12-4	NA
TGTGCCAGCAGTGATCGACAGGGTCGAAGGGGGACCCAGTACTTC	CASSDRQGRRGTQYF	NA	TRBJ2-5	TRBV6-1	TRBD1
TGTGCCAGCAGCCAAGGGTGGGGGGGCACTGAAGCTTTCTTT	CASSQGWGGTEAFF	NA	TRBJ1-1	TRBV3-1/TRBV3-2	NA
TGTGCCAGCAGTCCAGTCCCGGGACAGGGGACTAATGAAAAACTGTTTTTT	CASSPVPGQGTNEKLFF	once	TRBJ1-4	TRBV25-1	TRBD1
TGTGCCAGCAGTTACACGGGACTCGAAGAGACCCAGTACTTC	CASSYTGLEETQYF	NA	TRBJ2-5	TRBV6-2/TRBV6-3	NA
TGTGCCACCAGGCTGACAGAGAACACTGAAGCTTTCTTT	CATRLTENTEAFF	NA	TRBJ1-1	TRBV24-1	NA
TGTGCCACCAGTGATTCCTTGACAGATACGCAGTATTTT	CATSDSLTDTQYF	NA	TRBJ2-3	TRBV24-1	NA
TGTGCCAGTATCCCCGATAGGGGCTCCTACAATGAGCAGTTCTTC	CASIPDRGSYNEQFF	NA	TRBJ2-1	TRBV19	NA
TGCGCCAGCAGCTTGGACAGGCCGCACAACTATGGCTACACCTTC	CASSLDRPHNYGYTF	NA	TRBJ1-2	TRBV5-1	NA
TGTGCCAGCAAAGAGGGGGCTATCGGGGAGCTGTTTTTT	CASKEGAIGELFF	NA	TRBJ2-2	TRBV6-5	TRBD1
TGCGCCAGCAGCCAAGCCTTAGCGGGTACTAACAATGAGCAGTTCTTC	CASSQALAGTNNEQFF	once	TRBJ2-1	TRBV4-1	TRBD2
TGTGCCAGCTCCCCCGGACAAACTTCACCCCTCCACTTT	CASSPGQTSPLHF	NA	TRBJ1-6	TRBV18	NA
TGTGCCAGCAGTAGGGACAGGGGAAGCGAAAAACTGTTTTTT	CASSRDRGSEKLFF	NA	TRBJ1-4	TRBV6-5	TRBD1
TGTGCCTGGGGCCGGGAGGTCTCCTACGAGCAGTACTTC	CAWGREVSYEQYF	few	TRBJ2-7	TRBV30	TRBD2
TGCGCCAGCAGCTTGACAGGCCAACGGTCTGGGGCCAACGTCCTGACTTTC	CASSLTGQRSGANVLTF	NA	TRBJ2-6	TRBV5-1	NA
TGTGCCAGCAGTTACTCTGCCAGGGTTGGGAATGAGCAGTTCTTC	CASSYSARVGNEQFF	NA	TRBJ2-1	TRBV6-2/TRBV6-3	NA
TGCAGCGCCGATAGCGGCACAGATACGCAGTATTTT	CSADSGTDTQYF	NA	TRBJ2-3	TRBV29-1	NA
TGTGCCAGCAGCTTAACTCCGGGACAAGGTGAAGCTTTCTTT	CASSLTPGQGEAFF	few	TRBJ1-1	TRBV13	NA
TGCGCCAGCGGAGGAGGCGGTGTCGCTAATGAAAAACTGTTTTTT	CASGGGGVANEKLFF	NA	TRBJ1-4	TRBV5-1	NA
TGTGCCACCAGTGACGCGGGACAGGGGGGCTATGGCTACACCTTC	CATSDAGQGGYGYTF	NA	TRBJ1-2	TRBV24-1	TRBD1
TGTGCCAGCACCTCACAGGGGTGGGATTCACCCCTCCACTTT	CASTSQGWDSPLHF	NA	TRBJ1-6	TRBV5-6	TRBD1
TGTGCCAGCAGTTATCGCCGTTTTGGCAGTTACTATGGCTACACCTTC	CASSYRRFGSYYGYTF	NA	TRBJ1-2	TRBV6-5	NA
TGCAGTGCTAGCGCGTCAGGCGAGCAGTACTTC	CSASASGEQYF	NA	TRBJ2-7	TRBV20-1	NA
TGCGCCAGCAGTGAGGGTAGCACAGATACGCAGTATTTT	CASSEGSTDTQYF	NA	TRBJ2-3	TRBV5-1	NA
TGTGCCAGTAGTATAGATCAGTACCCAAACACTGAAGCTTTCTTT	CASSIDQYPNTEAFF	NA	TRBJ1-1	TRBV19	NA